The text below deals with one T cell receptor beta chain. Its antigen is not identified. This entry comes from a study of shared clonotypes between healthy human individuals. Study in general: There were three CD4 naive, three CD4 memory, two CD8 naive and one CD8 memory plates per donor.

All donors were Caucasian adults living in Nashville, Tennessee. For each subset, genomic DNA was distributed in equal portions over several immunoSEQ plates. The table came from immunoSEQ multiplex PCR; TCRdb's copy has only in-frame clones and leaves some out. This repertoire shows 2.5 million or so clones, around nine tenths found once; its top ten account for over 0.12%. Study-level findings and limits: For naive CD4 cells, roughly 4.8% of clonotypes were shared across a few donors.

With 4 bases removed from V and 5 bases from J, the gap between germline ends came to 9 bases. CDR3 length: 13 residues. The germline V gene encodes CDR1 SGDLS and CDR2 YYNGEE. The sequence derives from a man aged 18 to 30 in good health. The sequencing sample was made of naive CD4+ T cells sorted from blood. As for subset: CD45RA+ positively selected. V gene TRBV9 combines with J gene TRBJ2-2; no definite D call. The DNA of the CDR3 is TGTGCCAGCAGCCCCAGTGGTACCGGGGAGCTGTTTTTT. Protein sequence: CASSPSGTGELFF.